Reported below is one T cell receptor (beta chain). These data come from a study of OX40 agonist ivuxolimab in advanced cancers. The CDR3 runs to 16 residues. Germline V gives CDR1 SNHLY, CDR2 FYNNEI. Losses at the gene ends were 7 bases for V and 7 bases for J; bases not matched to a gene: 17. Profiling relied on immunoSEQ multiplex PCR, and the TCRdb table lists in-frame clones only, not all of them. The sample shows around 63,000 clones, around 89% of them seen only once. Sequencing used CD4+ or CD8+ T cells sorted from blood, obtained in a trial of the OX40 agonist ivuxolimab. The TCR sequence derives from an adult with an advanced solid tumor such as melanoma, head and neck, liver or kidney cancer. The chain joins TRBV2 to TRBJ2-7; 9 positions agree with TRBD2. CDR3 sequence: CASMGGRLAEKEEQYF. CDR3 nucleotides: TGTGCCAGCATGGGGGGGAGACTAGCGGAGAAAGAAGAGCAGTACTTC.